The 26 T cell receptor beta chains given below trace back to one sample, sequenced in a study of cytomegalovirus exposure and HLA in healthy donors. Amplification used 60 Vbeta primers and 13 Jbeta primers. Produced via immunoSEQ multiplex PCR; TCRdb's table is partial and in-frame only. Of 160,000 or so clones listed, 78% are singletons. The sample comprised PBMCs. Every receptor here comes from a woman aged 40 to 55 in good health and CMV-seronegative.

The chain recombines TRBV6-1 with TRBJ1-2; no clear D. CDR1 MNHNS and CDR2 SASEGT come from the germline V gene. The CDR3 covers 14 residues. V was cut by 5 bases and J by 8 bases, with 18 bases left in between. CDR3 loop: CASSKSVLGYGYTF. The CDR3 nucleotides read TGTGCCAGCAGTAAAAGCGTTCTGGGTTACGGCTACACCTTC.

V and J are TRBV4-1 and TRBJ1-2; perhaps TRBD1 as D (6 bases). The CDR3 spans 16 residues. V lost 2 bases and J lost 5, with 18 bases in between. CDR1 and CDR2 from the germline V gene are MGHRA and YSYEKL. CDR3 DNA sequence: TGCGCCAGCAGCCAATTTCCCCCCGAGGGGGGGTATGGCTACACCTTC. It encodes CASSQFPPEGGYGYTF.

The chain is built from TRBV18 and TRBJ2-7, with D unclear. Trimming took off 3 bases at V and 3 bases at J, with 27 bases between the two ends. CDR1 and CDR2 (germline): KGHSH, LQKENI. The CDR3 loop spans 19 amino acids. Written as DNA, the CDR3 is TGTGCCAGCTCACCTTCGAGGCTCCTGGTCGACCTAGATAACTACGAGCAGTACTTC. Encoded protein: CASSPSRLLVDLDNYEQYF.

The V gene is TRBV2, the J gene TRBJ1-1; TRBD1 aligns across 10 bases. The V segment lost 6 bases and the J segment 5 bases; nucleotides outside the gene matches: 21. The CDR3 has 19 residues. Germline CDR1 and CDR2: SNHLY and FYNNEI. The CDR3 loop reads CASRVPGQGWVDPETEAFF. The CDR3 bases are TGTGCCAGCAGGGTCCCGGGACAGGGGTGGGTCGATCCCGAAACTGAAGCTTTCTTT.

The chain combines TRBV5-4 with TRBJ1-1; D is unclear. The CDR3 length is 15 residues. Germline loops: CDR1 SGHNT, CDR2 YYREEE (reference sequence). The V end was cut by 2 bases, the J end by 8 bases, with 19 bases between. This chain's CDR3 is CASSFIFGHLGEAFF. In DNA, the CDR3 is TGTGCCAGCAGCTTTATCTTTGGCCACCTCGGGGAAGCTTTCTTT.

This sequence joins TRBV18 and TRBJ2-5; 7 bases are shared with TRBD2. The DNA end is a closer match to TRBJ2-7, so the J assignment may be wrong. The germline V gene has CDR1 KGHSH and CDR2 LQKENI. The CDR3 is made up of 14 amino acids. The CDR3 DNA sequence: TGTGCCAGCTCGCTAGCGGCAGGGTACTACGAGCAGTACTTC. Its translation: CASSLAAGYYEQYF.

The chain recombines TRBV5-4 with TRBJ1-2; D might be TRBD1 (6 bases). V gave up 1 base and J gave up 4 bases, with 11 bases separating them. The CDR3 sequence is 14 residues long. CDR1 SGHNT and CDR2 YYREEE come from the germline V gene (reference sequence). Here the CDR3 DNA reads TGTGCCAGCAGCTTGTCAGGGGAAGCCTATGGCTACACCTTC. It is translated as CASSLSGEAYGYTF.

CDR3 in DNA: TGTGCCAGCAGCCGGGAGGAAAACTATGGCTACACCTTC. This translates into CASSREENYGYTF. This rearrangement joins TRBV5-5 to TRBJ1-2; D remains unclear. Trimming left V 4 bases short and J 2 bases short, with 9 bases between. This CDR3 spans 13 amino acids. Germline V CDR1 and CDR2: SGHKS, YYEKEE (reference sequence). Combining the CDR3 with reference TRBV5-5 and TRBJ1-2 gives the whole variable domain DAGVTQSPTHLIKTRGQQVTLRCSPISGHKSVSWYQQVLGQGPQFIFQYYEKEERGRGNFPDRFSARQFPNYSSELNVNALLLGDSALYLCASSREENYGYTFGSGTRLTVV.

The sample holds one count of this clone. The J gene is TRBJ1-6, the V gene TRBV5-1; the D gene is possibly TRBD1 (5 bases). The V end was cut by 3 bases, the J end by 13 bases, with 17 bases between. The CDR3 runs to 14 residues. Germline CDR1 is SGHRS and CDR2 is YFSETQ. CDR3 sequence reads: CASSSQDSPGPLHF. The DNA of the CDR3 is TGCGCCAGCAGCTCGCAAGACAGTCCAGGGCCCCTCCACTTT.

In regard to this clone: Other DNA sequences in the sample encode the same CDR3. The CDR3 protein is CASSPEGRPNTEAFF. In DNA, the CDR3 is TGCGCCAGCAGCCCGGAAGGGAGACCTAACACTGAAGCTTTCTTT. The V and J genes are TRBV5-1 and TRBJ1-1; D gene unclear. Germline V gives CDR1 SGHRS, CDR2 YFSETQ. V shed 4 bases and J shed 2 bases, with 15 bases lying between them. The CDR3 is 15 amino acids. The full variable domain, in which reference TRBV5-1 and TRBJ1-1 provide the parts outside the CDR3, is KAGVTQTPRYLIKTRGQQVTLSCSPISGHRSVSWYQQTPGQGLQFLFEYFSETQRNKGNFPGRFSGRQFSNSRSEMNVSTLELGDSALYLCASSPEGRPNTEAFFGQGTRLTVV.

This chain links TRBV5-4 with TRBJ2-1, with a weak D call TRBD1 (5 bases). Trimming left V 4 bases short and J 0 bases short, with 11 bases between. This CDR3 contains 15 residues. Germline CDR1 reads SGHNT; CDR2 reads YYREEE (reference sequence). The CDR3 nucleotides read TGTGCCAGCAGCCCAGGGTGGGGCTCCTACAATGAGCAGTTCTTC. Residues: CASSPGWGSYNEQFF.

The V call is TRBV28, the J call TRBJ1-1; 8 bases map to TRBD1. CDR3 length: 16 residues. CDR1 and CDR2 from the germline V gene are MDHEN and SYDVKM. Trimming at V came to 8 bases and at J to 1 base, leaving 12 bases not matched to a gene. This chain's CDR3 is CASSDAGGGANTEAFF. DNA of the CDR3: TGTGCCAGCTCCGATGCAGGGGGCGGGGCGAACACTGAAGCTTTCTTT.

This clone was found once. The rearrangement links TRBV7-2 to TRBJ2-5; TRBD2 agrees at 8 bases. From germline, CDR1 is SGHTA and CDR2 FQGNSA. With V trimmed by 4 bases and J by 5 bases, 15 bases remained unmatched. The CDR3 is made up of 17 amino acids. CDR3: CASSSTLHGAGVETQYF. In nucleotides, the CDR3 is TGTGCCAGCAGCTCCACCCTACACGGAGCGGGGGTGGAGACCCAGTACTTC.

This sequence joins TRBV5-1 and TRBJ2-6; 8 bases match TRBD2. V dropped 5 bases and J dropped 2; count of bases not matched to a gene: 9. The CDR3 covers 17 residues. Germline V CDR1 and CDR2: SGHRS, YFSETQ. The CDR3 sequence: CASSRVAGITGANVLTF. The DNA for the CDR3 is TGCGCCAGCAGTAGAGTAGCGGGGATAACTGGGGCCAACGTCCTGACTTTC. Combining the CDR3 with reference TRBV5-1 and TRBJ2-6 gives the whole variable domain KAGVTQTPRYLIKTRGQQVTLSCSPISGHRSVSWYQQTPGQGLQFLFEYFSETQRNKGNFPGRFSGRQFSNSRSEMNVSTLELGDSALYLCASSRVAGITGANVLTFGAGSRLTVL.

This rearrangement joins TRBV7-9 to TRBJ1-1; D gene ambiguous. Per germline, CDR1 SEHNR and CDR2 FQNEAQ (reference sequence). Trimming pared 5 bases from V and 4 bases from J, leaving 14 bases between. CDR3 length equals 14 residues. Here the CDR3 reads CASSPPAGFTEAFF. In DNA, the CDR3 is TGTGCCAGCAGCCCCCCAGCGGGGTTCACTGAAGCTTTCTTT.

The chain is built from TRBV27 and TRBJ2-7; a weak D match, TRBD2 (5 bases). V lost 7 bases, J lost 5 bases, and 15 bases lay in between. From germline, CDR1 is MNHEY and CDR2 SMNVEV (reference sequence). CDR3 length: 13 amino acids. CDR3 DNA sequence: TGTGCCAGCAACACACTAGATGGGGACGAGCAGTACTTC. It translates to CASNTLDGDEQYF.

The V call is TRBV5-4, the J call TRBJ2-7; TRBD1 matches at 7 bases. CDR1 is SGHNT and CDR2 is YYREEE in the germline V gene (reference sequence). V shed 7 bases and J 5 bases; nucleotides not matched to a gene: 6. The CDR3 sequence is 12 residues long. Written as DNA, the CDR3 is TGTGCCAGCCAGGGGGTTGGCGACGAGCAGTACTTC. Its translation is CASQGVGDEQYF.

In its sample, this clone was seen once. Other nucleotide sequences from this sample produce the same CDR3. This chain joins TRBV29-1 and TRBJ2-3; the match to TRBD2 covers 10 bases. The CDR3 runs to 14 residues. V lost 2 bases to trimming and J lost 3 bases; unmatched junction nucleotides: 2. The V gene's germline CDR1 is SQVTM and CDR2 ANQGSEA. The CDR3: CSVELAGVTDTQYF. CDR3 in DNA: TGCAGCGTTGAACTAGCGGGGGTGACAGATACGCAGTATTTT.

The chain uses TRBV6-5 and TRBJ2-5; D is possibly TRBD1 (6 bases). This CDR3 contains 15 residues. Trimming took off 1 base at V and 1 base at J, with 10 bases between the two ends. Germline V gene sequence: CDR1 MNHEY, CDR2 SVGAGI. The CDR3 loop is CASSYFWGPQETQYF. CDR3 nucleotide sequence: TGTGCCAGCAGTTACTTTTGGGGGCCCCAAGAGACCCAGTACTTC.

The chain carries TRBV7-2 and TRBJ1-2, with a tentative D call TRBD1 (5 bases). Trimming left V 5 bases short and J 4 bases short, with 17 bases between. Germline V gives CDR1 SGHTA, CDR2 FQGNSA. The CDR3 length is 15 residues. The CDR3 is CASSIQGTDFYGYTF. The CDR3, as DNA: TGTGCCAGCAGCATCCAGGGCACCGATTTCTATGGCTACACCTTC.

The chain has TRBV27 and TRBJ1-6; tentatively, D is TRBD1 (6 bases). V was clipped by 8 bases and J by 9 bases, with 20 bases between them. CDR1 and CDR2 (germline): MNHEY, SMNVEV (reference sequence). CDR3 length: 15 residues. CDR3 sequence (DNA): TGTGCCAGCCGGTTGCAGGGGCTGGGGATTTCACCCCTCCACTTT. This codes for CASRLQGLGISPLHF.

The gene calls are TRBV11-2 and TRBJ1-4; TRBD1 agrees at 8 bases. This CDR3 region has 15 residues. In germline, CDR1 is SGHAT, CDR2 FQNNGV. V gave up 4 bases and J gave up 3 bases; unmatched junction bases: 4. This CDR3 reads CASSSQGAPNEKLFF. In DNA, the CDR3 is TGTGCCAGCAGCTCGCAGGGGGCGCCTAATGAAAAACTGTTTTTT. The whole variable domain, remainder taken from reference TRBV11-2 and TRBJ1-4, is EAGVAQSPRYKIIEKRQSVAFWCNPISGHATLYWYQQILGQGPKLLIQFQNNGVVDDSQLPKDRFSAERLKGVDSTLKIQPAKLEDSAVYLCASSSQGAPNEKLFFGSGTQLSVL.

The chain combines TRBV6-1 with TRBJ1-2, with a tentative D call TRBD1 (6 bases). Deletions cut 5 bases from V and 7 bases from J, with 8 bases between. This CDR3 is 11 amino acids long. The germline gives CDR1 MNHNS, CDR2 SASEGT. This CDR3 is CASSTGFGYTF. CDR3 nucleotide sequence: TGTGCCAGCAGTACAGGGTTTGGCTACACCTTC.

CDR3 residues: CASSLGQQNNEQFF. In DNA, the CDR3 is TGCGCCAGCAGCTTGGGACAGCAGAACAATGAGCAGTTCTTC. The chain links TRBV5-1 to TRBJ2-1, with D possibly matching TRBD1 (5 bases). Germline V CDR1 and CDR2: SGHRS, YFSETQ. The CDR3 sequence is 14 residues long. V lost 0 bases and J 5 bases, leaving 9 bases between the germline ends.

This clone was seen a few times. V gene TRBV2 combines with J gene TRBJ1-6, with D perhaps TRBD1 (5 bases). The germline V gene has CDR1 SNHLY and CDR2 FYNNEI. V was trimmed by 8 bases and J by 14 bases, leaving 22 bases between them. The CDR3 contains 14 residues. The DNA for the CDR3 is TGTGCCAGCGTAGGGAGGGGAGGACCTGCATCCCTCCACTTT. The encoded protein is CASVGRGGPASLHF.

The table lists this clone with a few counts. J is TRBJ1-5 and V is TRBV6-1; TRBD1 matches at 10 bases. V shed 2 bases and J 7 bases; nucleotides not matched to a gene: 5. The CDR3 extends over 15 amino acids. Germline V gene lookup returns CDR1 MNHNS and CDR2 SASEGT. The CDR3: CASSEWDRGGQPQHF. The DNA of the CDR3 is TGTGCCAGCAGTGAATGGGACAGGGGAGGGCAGCCCCAGCATTTT.